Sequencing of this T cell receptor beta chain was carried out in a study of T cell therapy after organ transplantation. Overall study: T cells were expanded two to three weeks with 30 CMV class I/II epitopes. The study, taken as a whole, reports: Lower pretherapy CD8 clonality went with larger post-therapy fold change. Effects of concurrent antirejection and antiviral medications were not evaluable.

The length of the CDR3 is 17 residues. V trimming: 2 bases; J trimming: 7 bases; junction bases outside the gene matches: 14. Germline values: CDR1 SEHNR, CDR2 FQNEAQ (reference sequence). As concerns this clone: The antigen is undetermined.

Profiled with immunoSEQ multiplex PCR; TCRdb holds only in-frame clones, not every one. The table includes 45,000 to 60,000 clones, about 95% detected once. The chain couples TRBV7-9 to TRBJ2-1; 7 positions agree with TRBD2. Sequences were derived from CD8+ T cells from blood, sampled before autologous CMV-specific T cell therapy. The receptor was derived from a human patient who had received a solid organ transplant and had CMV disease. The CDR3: CASSLSLGTPGGNEQFF. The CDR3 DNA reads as TGTGCCAGCAGCTTAAGCCTCGGGACTCCCGGGGGGAATGAGCAGTTCTTC. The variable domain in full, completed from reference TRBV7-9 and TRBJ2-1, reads DTGVSQNPRHKITKRGQNVTFRCDPISEHNRLYWYRQTLGQGPEFLTYFQNEAQLEKSRLLSDRFSAERPKGSFSTLEIQRTEQGDSAMYLCASSLSLGTPGGNEQFFGPGTRLTVL.